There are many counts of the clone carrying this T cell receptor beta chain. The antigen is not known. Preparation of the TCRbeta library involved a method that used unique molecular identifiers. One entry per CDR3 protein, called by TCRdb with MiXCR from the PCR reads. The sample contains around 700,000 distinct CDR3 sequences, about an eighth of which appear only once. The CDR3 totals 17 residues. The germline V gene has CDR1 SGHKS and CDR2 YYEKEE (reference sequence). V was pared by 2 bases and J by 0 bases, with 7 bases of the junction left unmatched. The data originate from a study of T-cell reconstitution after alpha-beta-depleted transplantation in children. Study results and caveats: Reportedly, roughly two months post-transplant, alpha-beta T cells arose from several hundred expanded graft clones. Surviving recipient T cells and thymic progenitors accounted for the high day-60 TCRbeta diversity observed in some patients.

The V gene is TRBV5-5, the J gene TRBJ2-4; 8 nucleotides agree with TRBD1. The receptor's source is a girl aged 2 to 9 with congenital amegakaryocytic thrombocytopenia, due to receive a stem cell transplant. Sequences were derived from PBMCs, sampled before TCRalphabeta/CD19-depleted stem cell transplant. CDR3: CASSFPGGELAKNIQYF. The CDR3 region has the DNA TGTGCCAGCAGCTTCCCAGGGGGCGAATTAGCCAAAAACATTCAGTACTTC. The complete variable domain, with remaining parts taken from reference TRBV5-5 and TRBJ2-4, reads DAGVTQSPTHLIKTRGQQVTLRCSPISGHKSVSWYQQVLGQGPQFIFQYYEKEERGRGNFPDRFSARQFPNYSSELNVNALLLGDSALYLCASSFPGGELAKNIQYFGAGTRLSVL.